The 21 T cell receptor beta chains presented below share a single source sample, sequenced in a study of T cells in women clearing cervical HPV infection. Using immunoSEQ multiplex PCR, the repertoire was profiled, and TCRdb retains in-frame clones only, with some absent. Here the sample table reports 20,000 to 25,000 clones. The source material was blood buffy coat. The receptors shown here come from a woman between 18 and 70 years old with a cervical HPV16 infection that either progressed to CIN3+ or cleared (not recorded which).

In regard to this clone: With the read ending 3 residues before the CDR3 end, the germline J gene is used to fill in that end. This rearrangement joins TRBV11-2 to TRBJ2-1; 7 bases are shared with TRBD2. CDR3 length equals 15 residues. V dropped 5 bases and J dropped 6; count of bases not matched to a gene: 10. Germline V lookup: CDR1 SGHAT, CDR2 FQNNGV. The CDR3 reads CASSLRTRSSNEQFF. The sequenced CDR3 bases are TGTGCCAGCAGCCTGCGGACTAGAAGTAGCAATGAG.

As concerns this clone: The observed sequence ends 3 residues before the CDR3 terminus, with the missing tail filled in from the germline J gene. V gene TRBV24-1 combines with J gene TRBJ2-1, with TRBD2 matching over 8 bases. The CDR3 is 14 residues long. J was trimmed by 2 bases and V by 9 bases; bases with no gene match: 5. Per germline, CDR1 KGHDR and CDR2 SFDVKD. The CDR3 protein is CATGSGRAYNEQFF. CDR3 DNA (partial): TGTGCCACCGGAAGCGGGAGAGCCTACAATGAG.

Remarks on this clone: Compared with germline, one end of the junction differs, possibly owing to a read error. From the germline J gene comes the end of the CDR3, since the read stops 3 residues before it. This chain joins TRBV6-1 and TRBJ2-6; 8 bases match TRBD1. The germline V gene has CDR1 MNHNS and CDR2 SASEGT. This CDR3 contains 15 residues. CDR3 sequence: CTSSEQGDGANVLTF. The DNA read from the CDR3 is TGTACCAGCAGTGAACAGGGGGACGGGGCCAACGTC.

In regard to this clone: The read halts 3 residues ahead of the CDR3 end, with the missing end drawn from the germline J gene. The V and J genes are TRBV13 and TRBJ2-1, with a tentative D call TRBD2 (5 bases). CDR1 is PRHDT, CDR2 FYEKMQ, per germline (reference sequence). The V end was cut by 5 bases, the J end by 0 bases, with 17 bases between. This CDR3 region has 17 residues. CDR3 protein: CASSRRQPGVSYNEQFF. The CDR3 DNA, read in part, is TGTGCCAGCAGCAGACGCCAGCCCGGGGTCTCCTACAATGAG.

Note on this clone: The DNA ends 3 residues before the CDR3 does, and the rest of the CDR3 is filled in from the germline J gene. This chain links TRBV5-1 with TRBJ2-4; TRBD1 matches 8 bases. In germline, CDR1 is SGHRS, CDR2 YFSETQ. V shed 4 bases and J 3 bases; nucleotides not matched to a gene: 12. The CDR3 consists of 17 residues. CDR3 amino acids: CASSPEAAGGLKNIQYF. The CDR3 bases that were read are TGCGCCAGCAGCCCGGAGGCGGCAGGGGGCCTCAAAAACATT.

To note about this clone: The CDR3 end lies 3 residues beyond the end of the read and is filled in from the germline J gene. This chain links TRBV7-6 with TRBJ2-3; 7 positions match TRBD1. This CDR3 has 14 amino acids. The germline V gene has CDR1 SGHVS and CDR2 FNYEAQ. The covered CDR3 bases are TGTGCCAGCAGCTTAGCACAGGGGCATCAGCCG. It translates to CASSLAQGHQP. The CDR3 reads in full as CASSLAQGHQPQYF.

This clone is classed as medium-sized by frequency. The CDR3 end falls 3 residues outside the read, so it is completed with the germline J gene. This sequence joins TRBV20-1 and TRBJ2-3; TRBD2 aligns across 8 bases. CDR1 is DFQATT, CDR2 SNEGSKA, per germline (reference sequence). CDR3 length: 15 amino acids. The J segment lost 0 bases and the V segment lost 5 bases, leaving 7 bases of the junction unmatched. CDR3: CSAQAPSGSTDTQYF. CDR3 bases read: TGCAGTGCTCAGGCGCCTAGCGGGAGCACAGATACG.

A word on this clone: The CDR3 end falls 3 residues outside the read, so it is completed with the germline J gene. The chain recombines TRBV5-1 with TRBJ2-2, with 8 bases fitting TRBD2. Germline V gene sequence: CDR1 SGHRS, CDR2 YFSETQ. The J segment lost 1 base and the V segment lost 4 bases, leaving 9 bases of the junction unmatched. The CDR3 contains 17 residues. CDR3 DNA, as far as it was read: TGCGCCAGCAGCGGCCGGGGGGGGACGGAGAACACCGGGGAG. This translates into CASSGRGGTENTGE. The full CDR3 reads CASSGRGGTENTGELFF.

Worth noting for this clone: The CDR3 end is not reached by the read, which stops 3 residues before it; the germline J gene fills it in. The rearrangement joins TRBV6-2 or TRBV6-3 to TRBJ2-2; the D gene is possibly TRBD1 (6 bases). Germline assignment: CDR1 MNHEY and CDR2 SVGEGT. Trimming took off 5 bases at V and 7 bases at J, with 11 bases between the two ends. This CDR3 region has 13 residues. CDR3 protein: CASSRTEDGELFF. The CDR3 bases that were read are TGTGCCAGCAGTCGGACAGAGGACGGGGAG.

Notes on this clone: The read terminates 3 residues ahead of where the CDR3 ends, so the germline J gene completes it. The chain is built from TRBV6-2 or TRBV6-3 and TRBJ2-7; 8 bases agree with TRBD1. The J segment lost 2 bases and the V segment lost 8 bases, leaving 2 bases of the junction unmatched. Germline V CDR1 and CDR2: MNHEY, SVGEGT. This CDR3 is built from 12 residues. The sequenced part of the CDR3 DNA is TGTGCCAGCGCACAGGGGGCCTACGAG. This translates into CASAQGAYE. The whole CDR3 protein reads CASAQGAYEQYF.

With respect to this clone: The read ends 3 residues shy of where the CDR3 ends; the end is completed using the germline J gene. This sequence joins TRBV20-1 and TRBJ1-1; D might be TRBD1 (5 bases). V lost 0 bases and J lost 2, with 7 bases in between. This CDR3 contains 13 residues. The germline CDR1 and CDR2 sequences are DFQATT and SNEGSKA (reference sequence). Partial CDR3 DNA: TGCAGTGCTAGAGAGACAGTTAACACTGAA. Protein product: CSARETVNTE. The whole CDR3 reads CSARETVNTEAFF.

About this clone itself: From the germline J gene comes the end of the CDR3, since the read stops 3 residues before it. V is TRBV6-1 and J is TRBJ1-2; no definite D call. The CDR3 spans 13 residues. The germline V gene has CDR1 MNHNS and CDR2 SASEGT. V lost 3 bases to trimming and J lost 1 base, with 6 bases between them. Incomplete CDR3 DNA: TGTGCCAGCAGTGAGGAGGGTAACTATGGC. It is translated as CASSEEGNYG. The full CDR3 sequence reads CASSEEGNYGYTF.

As concerns this clone: The CDR3 extends 3 residues past the end of the read, so its final part is completed from the germline J gene. The V and J genes are TRBV7-6 and TRBJ2-7; tentatively, D is TRBD1 (6 bases). There are 15 residues in the CDR3. Per germline, CDR1 SGHVS and CDR2 FNYEAQ. Deletions cut 1 base from V and 2 bases from J, with 12 bases between. The CDR3 bases that were read are TGTGCCAGCAGCTTAGGGACAGCTGAAACCTACGAG. Protein product: CASSLGTAETYE. The full CDR3 protein reads CASSLGTAETYEQYF.

With regard to this clone: The read terminates 3 residues ahead of where the CDR3 ends, so the germline J gene completes it. The chain employs TRBV2 and TRBJ2-1, with 8 positions matching TRBD1. The CDR3 is made up of 15 amino acids. Germline CDR1 and CDR2: SNHLY and FYNNEI. V trimming: 4 bases; J trimming: 3 bases; junction bases outside the gene matches: 5. The chain's CDR3 is CASSGQGSGYNEQFF. CDR3 DNA (partial): TGTGCCAGCAGTGGACAGGGGTCAGGCTACAATGAG.

With regard to this clone: Read sequence stops 3 residues before the CDR3 end, and the germline J gene provides the missing end. V gene TRBV19 combines with J gene TRBJ1-2, with D perhaps TRBD1 (5 bases). The CDR3 length is 16 residues. Germline V lookup: CDR1 LNHDA, CDR2 SQIVND (reference sequence). CDR3 protein: CASSIDRASTYNDYTF. CDR3 bases read: TGTGCCAGTAGTATAGACAGGGCCTCAACCTACAATGAC.

A remark on this clone: The read comes to an end 3 residues before the CDR3 does, leaving the germline J gene to fill in the end. This sequence joins TRBV11-1 and TRBJ2-3, with D uncertain. CDR1 and CDR2 from the germline V gene are SGHAT and FQDESV (reference sequence). CDR3 length: 15 amino acids. V lost 1 base and J 2 bases, leaving 10 bases between the germline ends. CDR3 DNA (partial): TGTGCCAGCAGCTTAGTGGGCGAATCCACAGATACG. Its protein product is CASSLVGESTDT. The whole CDR3 reads CASSLVGESTDTQYF.

In regard to this clone: Read coverage stops 3 residues before the CDR3 terminus; the germline J gene supplies the remainder. The rearrangement joins TRBV18 to TRBJ1-6; the D gene is possibly TRBD1 (5 bases). This CDR3 is 12 amino acids long. Germline CDR1 and CDR2: KGHSH and LQKENI. The CDR3 DNA, read in part, is TGTGCCAGCTTCGACAGACCTTCCCCC. Translation gives CASFDRPSP. The CDR3 in its entirety is CASFDRPSPLHF.

A word on this clone: The read finishes 3 residues shy of the CDR3 end, and the germline J gene is used to complete it. The chain couples TRBV7-8 to TRBJ1-4; 7 bases are shared with TRBD1. With 6 bases clipped from V and 6 bases from J, the junction kept 7 bases outside the gene matches. CDR1 is SGHVS and CDR2 is FQNEAQ in the germline V gene. There are 14 residues in the CDR3. The sequenced CDR3 bases are TGTGCCAGCAGGAAGGGGGCACGGGATGAAAAA. The encoded protein is CASRKGARDEK. The full-length CDR3 reads as CASRKGARDEKLFF.

Comment on this clone: The read stops 3 residues short of the end of the CDR3; the missing end is completed from the germline J gene. The chain has TRBV7-9 and TRBJ1-2; weak D call: TRBD1 (5 bases). Per the germline V gene, CDR1 is SEHNR and CDR2 is FQNEAQ (reference sequence). The CDR3 is 15 residues long. This CDR3 reads CASSRPGLAGEDYTF. CDR3 bases read: TGTGCCAGCAGCCGTCCGGGACTAGCGGGAGAGGAC.

Considering frequency, this clone is medium-sized. With the read ending 3 residues before the CDR3 end, the germline J gene is used to fill in that end. The chain joins TRBV29-1 to TRBJ2-1; TRBD2 matches 11 bases. J lost 8 bases, V lost 1 base, and 10 bases had no gene match. From germline, CDR1 is SQVTM and CDR2 ANQGSEA. This CDR3 region has 16 residues. The CDR3 spells CSVEGIAGGQGDEQFF. The DNA read from the CDR3 is TGCAGCGTTGAAGGAATAGCGGGAGGGCAAGGGGATGAG.

Worth noting for this clone: From the germline J gene comes the end of the CDR3, since the read stops 3 residues before it. The chain is built from TRBV7-9 and TRBJ2-1; TRBD1 matches 9 bases. J lost 8 bases, V lost 5 bases, and 10 bases had no gene match. The CDR3 has 15 residues. Germline V CDR1 and CDR2: SEHNR, FQNEAQ (reference sequence). This CDR3 reads CASSRVGGQGYEQFF. CDR3 DNA (partial): TGTGCCAGCAGCCGGGTGGGGGGACAGGGCTATGAG. Full variable domain (rest looked up from reference TRBV7-9 and TRBJ2-1): DTGVSQNPRHKITKRGQNVTFRCDPISEHNRLYWYRQTLGQGPEFLTYFQNEAQLEKSRLLSDRFSAERPKGSFSTLEIQRTEQGDSAMYLCASSRVGGQGYEQFFGPGTRLTVL.